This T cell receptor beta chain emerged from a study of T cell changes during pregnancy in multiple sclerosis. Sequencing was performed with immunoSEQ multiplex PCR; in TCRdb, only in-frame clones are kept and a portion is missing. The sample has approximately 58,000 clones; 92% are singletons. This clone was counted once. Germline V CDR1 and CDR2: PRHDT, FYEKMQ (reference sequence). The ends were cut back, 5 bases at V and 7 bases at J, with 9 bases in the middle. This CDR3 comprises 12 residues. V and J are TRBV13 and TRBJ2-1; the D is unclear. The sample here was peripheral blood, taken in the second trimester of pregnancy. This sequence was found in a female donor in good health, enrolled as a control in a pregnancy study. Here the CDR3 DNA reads TGTGCCAGCAGCCTAAATTCAAATGAGCAGTTCTTC. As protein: CASSLNSNEQFF.